The sequence of this T cell receptor (beta chain) was determined in a study of graft-versus-host responses after intestinal transplantation. Looking at the study overall: Induction using anti-thymocyte globulin, followed by tacrolimus and steroids for 3 to 4 years, was given to all recipients.

A note on this clone: Its cognate antigen is unknown.

Germline CDR1 is MNHNS and CDR2 is SASEGT. V lost 5 bases to trimming and J lost 8 bases, with 10 bases between them. The CDR3 has 12 amino acids. Study results and limitations: Early post-transplant HvG declines showed an association with peak circulating GvH clone levels. Detected in recipient marrow were GvH clones, some of which were first observed in ileum or blood.

The method was immunoSEQ multiplex PCR; TCRdb's version includes in-frame clones alone and lacks a portion of them. The sample lists tens of thousands of clones, approximately 90% occurring once. Sequenced material: unstimulated CD8+ T cells sorted from spleen or lymph node cells, taken before transplant. This receptor was taken from a human donor who was the organ donor for an intestinal transplant. The chain has TRBV6-1 and TRBJ2-4, with D maybe TRBD1 (6 bases). The CDR3 loop reads CASSNREHIQYF. The DNA for the CDR3 is TGTGCCAGCAGTAACAGGGAGCACATTCAGTACTTC.